The source of this TCR beta chain is a study of T cell responses to AZD1222 COVID-19 vaccine. The table lists this clone with a count of one. What it binds is not known. Libraries were prepared by immunoSEQ multiplex PCR; TCRdb keeps only in-frame clonotypes and omits some of them. Of some 170,000 clones in the sample, 93% were seen once. Study-wide results and caveats: Repertoire collection took place solely once the T cell response had peaked. CD4 TCRs associated with vaccination spanned spike, dominating at 160-218 and 743-854. Most donors were white British and more were female, and clonal diversity was possibly underestimated. Baseline testing showed seropositivity in only 5 or 6 AZD1222 recipients.

Trimming took 7 bases from V and 0 from J, leaving 10 bases between them. The CDR3 totals 13 residues. Germline V lookup: CDR1 ENHRY, CDR2 SYGVKD. The source is an adult in good health. The chain carries TRBV10-3 and TRBJ2-7; D is uncertain. Material: peripheral blood, obtained on day 0 of AZD1222 vaccination. CDR3 in amino acids: CAITGQPSYEQYF. CDR3 DNA: TGTGCCATCACCGGCCAGCCCTCCTACGAGCAGTACTTC.